The clone carrying this T cell receptor beta chain showed up many times. Constant-region reverse primers amplified full-length variable regions, followed by semi-nested Nested Universal Primer A PCR. TCRdb independently ran MiXCR on the 5' RACE reads; one entry per CDR3 protein. The sample consists of under 65,000 distinct CDR3 sequences, around 20% of them appearing once. Treg sorting used a CD4+CD25+CD127-/low gate. CDR1 MNHNS and CDR2 SASEGT come from the germline V gene. There are 13 residues in the CDR3. The specimen sequenced was tumor-infiltrating Tregs sorted from the breast tumor. This rearrangement joins TRBV6-1 to TRBJ2-2; the match to TRBD2 covers 7 bases. The TCR sequence derives from a female donor with breast cancer. CDR3 in amino acids: CVGGRAGTGELFF. CDR3 sequence (DNA): TGTGTCGGAGGGAGGGCAGGGACCGGGGAGCTGTTTTTT.